Listed below are T cell receptor beta chains from one sample, sequenced in a study of T cells after yellow fever vaccination. TCRdb reanalysed the 5' RACE reads using MiXCR and keeps one entry per CDR3 protein. The data show 300,000 to 350,000 distinct CDR3 sequences, with approximately 4% seen just once and around 19% held by the top ten. Sequencing was performed on PBMCs, taken 15 days after the yellow fever booster vaccination. The source of these receptors is a man younger than 35 who received the YFV17D yellow fever vaccine. CDR3s include the opening cysteine and the closing phenylalanine or tryptophan. D genes are given only for firm matches. Clone size is given as how often the clone was seen (once, few, many) or a class if it is expanded.

clone size	CDR3 length	D gene	V gene	J gene	CDR3 protein	CDR3 DNA
many	15	NA	TRBV5-6	TRBJ2-2	CASSSRLANTGELFF	TGTGCCAGCAGCTCGAGACTAGCGAACACCGGGGAGCTGTTTTTT
few	16	NA	TRBV5-1	TRBJ2-1	CASSSGASAFKDEQFF	TGCGCCAGCAGCTCCGGGGCTAGCGCCTTTAAGGATGAGCAGTTCTTC
many	15	TRBD2	TRBV7-7	TRBJ2-1	CASSSLAGGPDEQFF	TGTGCCAGCAGCTCACTAGCGGGGGGGCCCGATGAGCAGTTCTTC
many	14	NA	TRBV20-1	TRBJ2-1	CSANHPQSYNEQFF	TGCAGTGCTAACCACCCTCAGTCCTACAATGAGCAGTTCTTC
many	13	NA	TRBV7-2	TRBJ2-1	CASSPYMYNEQFF	TGTGCCAGCAGTCCGTACATGTACAATGAGCAGTTCTTC
many	14	NA	TRBV5-4	TRBJ2-3	CASSLVGVTDTQYF	TGTGCCAGCAGCTTGGTTGGCGTCACAGATACGCAGTATTTT
few	15	NA	TRBV5-1	TRBJ2-7	CASSRFEEGTYEQYF	TGCGCCAGCAGCCGATTCGAGGAGGGGACCTACGAGCAGTACTTC
few	13	NA	TRBV12-3/TRBV12-4	TRBJ1-1	CASRGDRFTEAFF	TGTGCCAGCAGGGGTGACAGGTTCACTGAAGCTTTCTTT
many	15	NA	TRBV5-1	TRBJ2-5	CASSLASQPQETQYF	TGCGCCAGCAGCTTGGCCTCCCAGCCGCAAGAGACCCAGTACTTC
few	13	NA	TRBV4-3	TRBJ1-4	CASSQVVTEKLFF	TGCGCCAGCAGCCAAGTTGTAACCGAAAAACTGTTTTTT
few	15	NA	TRBV7-9	TRBJ2-1	CASTEPGGQKNEQFF	TGTGCCAGCACCGAACCAGGAGGGCAGAAAAATGAGCAGTTCTTC
few	14	NA	TRBV5-1	TRBJ1-2	CASSLGELSYGYTF	TGCGCCAGCAGCTTGGGGGAGCTAAGCTATGGCTACACCTTC
many	12	TRBD1	TRBV20-1	TRBJ1-2	CSASDRVNGYTF	TGCAGTGCTTCGGACAGGGTGAATGGCTACACCTTC
many	15	TRBD2	TRBV7-2	TRBJ2-1	CASSLGEGSYNEQFF	TGTGCCAGCAGCTTGGGGGAGGGCTCCTACAATGAGCAGTTCTTC
many	14	TRBD2	TRBV6-4	TRBJ2-1	CASRTSGLNNEQFF	TGTGCCAGCCGGACTAGCGGCCTTAACAATGAGCAGTTCTTC
many	14	TRBD1	TRBV7-2	TRBJ1-5	CASSLRQGGQPQHF	TGTGCCAGCAGCTTACGACAGGGAGGACAGCCCCAGCATTTT
few	17	NA	TRBV6-2/TRBV6-3	TRBJ2-6	CATLIQGYSPGANVLTF	TGTGCCACCTTAATACAGGGTTATAGCCCTGGGGCCAACGTCCTGACTTTC